Sequencing of this T cell receptor beta chain was carried out in a study of T cell responses to AZD1222 COVID-19 vaccine. Findings and limits, study-wide: At baseline, just 5 or 6 AZD1222 recipients tested seropositive. Clonal diversity may have been underestimated, and the donors were mostly white British, with more females than males. Sampled repertoires all dated from after the peak T cell response.

Sequencing used immunoSEQ multiplex PCR; TCRdb keeps in-frame clones, though not all of them. The sample lists about 93,000 clones; 80% to 90% were seen once. In this sample, this clone turned up once. Its antigen is unknown. The clonotype was recovered from an adult who received the AZD1222 COVID-19 vaccine. The source was peripheral blood, collected 28 days after the second AZD1222 dose.

CDR3 sequence reads: CASSLIGVSGGPSYNEQFF. The CDR3 bases are TGTGCCAGCAGTTTAATCGGCGTTAGCGGGGGGCCCTCCTACAATGAGCAGTTCTTC. V and J are TRBV27 and TRBJ2-1; 10 positions agree with TRBD2. Germline loops: CDR1 MNHEY, CDR2 SMNVEV (reference sequence). V gave up 2 bases and J gave up 0 bases; unmatched junction bases: 10. The CDR3 has 19 amino acids.